This T cell receptor (beta chain) stems from a study of shared clonotypes between healthy human individuals. In the study overall: CD4 naive cells filled three plates per donor, CD4 memory three, CD8 naive two and CD8 memory one.

Each subset's genomic DNA was shared equally among a number of immunoSEQ plates. The input for sorted-subset replicate PCRs was approximately 210 ng DNA, 25,000 to 35,000 T cell genomes. This table comes from immunoSEQ multiplex PCR, and its TCRdb copy is limited to in-frame clones, with some not included. The data hold about 2.5 million clones, with around 92% observed a single time. About this clone: The identical CDR3 is also encoded by other nucleotide sequences in the sample.

The CDR3 runs 14 residues. Germline V CDR1 and CDR2: SEHNR, FQNEAQ (reference sequence). J was trimmed by 3 bases and V by 5 bases; bases with no gene match: 6. V is TRBV7-9 and J is TRBJ2-7, with 8 bases lining up with TRBD1. The specimen was naive CD4+ T cells from PBMCs. The subset here: CD45RA+ positively selected. This TCR was recovered from a man aged 18 to 29 in good health. Some clones in this sample may be carry-over from other donors' samples. CDR3 coding DNA: TGTGCCAGCAGCAGCCGACAGGGGCGCTACGAGCAGTACTTC. Translated: CASSSRQGRYEQYF.